Listed below are T cell receptor beta chains from one sample, sequenced in a study of preoperative IRX-2 immunotherapy in early breast cancer. Clones were read by immunoSEQ multiplex PCR, and TCRdb kept only the in-frame ones, dropping some. The table lists around 5,600 clones, 55% to 65% of them singletons. The material sequenced was tumor tissue, taken before IRX-2 immunotherapy. Receptors originate from a human donor with breast cancer. The CDR3 runs from the conserved cysteine through the conserved F or W. A D gene is named only where the DNA matches it firmly. Clone size is given for some rows only: seen once, a few or many times, or a class if the clone is expanded.

.,TRBJ2-7,TRBV23-1,few,TGCGCCAGCAGCTTGGCTACCGACGGGGAGCAGTACTTC,CASSLATDGEQYF
.,TRBJ1-3,TRBV28,.,TGTGCCAGCAGTTTTTGGTCAGGAGGAGGGTTCCGGGCCTGGCATTTT,CASSFWSGGGFRAWHF
.,TRBJ2-7,TRBV28,.,TGTGCCAGCAGTCCCCTCAGGTCCTCCTCCTTGCTCGAGCAGTACTTC,CASSPLRSSSLLEQYF
TRBD1,TRBJ2-5,TRBV11-3,.,TGTGCCAGCAGCCCCGGACAGGCCGGTCAAGAGACCCAGTACTTC,CASSPGQAGQETQYF
.,TRBJ2-7,TRBV15,.,TGTGCCAGCAGCCAAGTTGCTCGCGACCCCTCCGCCGAGCAGTACTTC,CASSQVARDPSAEQYF
TRBD1,TRBJ1-5,TRBV6-8,.,TGTGCCAGCAGTGGACAGGCTAATCAGCCCCAGCATTTT,CASSGQANQPQHF
.,TRBJ2-1,TRBV6-8,few,TGTGCCAGCCCAGCGGAAAGGCCCAACGGTGAGCAGTTCTTC,CASPAERPNGEQFF
.,TRBJ2-7,TRBV11-3,.,TGTGCCAGCAGCTTGGTAGGGGGATCCCCATTATACGAGCAGTACTTC,CASSLVGGSPLYEQYF
.,TRBJ2-7,TRBV4-1,medium-sized,TGCGCCAGCAGCCAAGCCGGGACCACCCTCTTGGCCGAGCAGTACTTC,CASSQAGTTLLAEQYF
.,TRBJ2-6,TRBV6-8,.,TGTGCCAGCAGTTACTTCCTGGGGACGACCTCTGGGGCCAACGTCCTGACTTTC,CASSYFLGTTSGANVLTF
TRBD1,TRBJ1-4,TRBV6-8,.,TGTGCCAGCAGTCAGGGACAGGGGCTGAACGAAAAACTGTTTTTT,CASSQGQGLNEKLFF
TRBD2,TRBJ2-1,TRBV2,.,TGTGCCAGCAGATCTGGACTAGTCGGCAATGAGCAGTTCTTC,CASRSGLVGNEQFF
TRBD1,TRBJ1-1,TRBV5-1,.,TGCGCCAGCAGCCCTGGGACAGGGGGCTGGAACACTGAAGCTTTCTTT,CASSPGTGGWNTEAFF
TRBD1,TRBJ2-3,TRBV11-3,.,TGTGCCAGCAGCTTAAGGCGACAGGGGAGCACAGATACGCAGTATTTT,CASSLRRQGSTDTQYF
.,TRBJ1-1,TRBV6-8,.,TGTGCCAGCAGTAAAAGACAGGCCAAAATGAACACTGAAGCTTTCTTT,CASSKRQAKMNTEAFF
TRBD2,TRBJ2-1,TRBV6-8,.,TGTGCCAGCAGTTACTCTCTAGCGGGAGTGTACAATGAGCAGTTCTTC,CASSYSLAGVYNEQFF
.,TRBJ2-2,TRBV11-1,.,TGTGCCAGCAGTTCTTCCGTTCCGGTAGCGGACACCGGGGAGCTGTTTTTT,CASSSSVPVADTGELFF
TRBD2,TRBJ2-2,TRBV5-1,.,TGCGCCAGCAGCCTCAGACTAGCGGGAGGGCCGGAGATCGGGGAGCTGTTTTTT,CASSLRLAGGPEIGELFF
.,TRBJ2-3,TRBV2,.,TGTGCCAGCAGCGTAGGGACGTGGGGCGCAGATATGCAGTATTTT,CASSVGTWGADMQYF
.,TRBJ1-1,TRBV7-4,once,TGTGCCAGCAGCTTTGGGACGGAGAACACTGAAGCTTTCTTT,CASSFGTENTEAFF
.,TRBJ2-7,TRBV6-8,few,TGTGCCAGCAGTTACGCAACCGGCCAGGGGCAGGGCTACGAGCAGTACTTC,CASSYATGQGQGYEQYF
.,TRBJ1-2,TRBV28,.,TGTGCCAGCAGTTTAATACAGCTTAACTATGGCTACACCTTC,CASSLIQLNYGYTF
TRBD2,TRBJ2-1,TRBV6-8,.,TGTGCCAGCAGTATCAGACCGCCCGGACTAGCGGGAGTGTACAATGAGCAGTTCTTC,CASSIRPPGLAGVYNEQFF
.,TRBJ1-2,TRBV25-1,medium-sized,TGTGCCAGCAGAACAGGGTACAATGGCTACACCTTC,CASRTGYNGYTF
.,TRBJ2-7,TRBV28,.,TGTGCCAGCAGTTTAGCGGACCAAAAGGCCTACGAGCAGTACTTC,CASSLADQKAYEQYF
.,TRBJ1-2,TRBV4-1,.,TGCGCCAGCAGCCAAGGGAATGGCTATGGCTACACCTTC,CASSQGNGYGYTF
.,TRBJ2-7,TRBV6-8,.,TGTGCCAGCAGTGGACTCGGGACCGCGGACGAGCAGTACTTC,CASSGLGTADEQYF
TRBD2,TRBJ2-1,TRBV6-8,once,TGTGCCAGCTCTAGCGGGAGATGGAATGAGCAGTTCTTC,CASSSGRWNEQFF
TRBD2,TRBJ2-7,TRBV6-7,.,TGTGCCAGCAGTGAATGGGCTAGCGGGGCGCCCTACGAGCAGTACTTC,CASSEWASGAPYEQYF
TRBD1,TRBJ1-2,TRBV30,.,TGTGCCTGGAAAGGACAGGGGGTACACTATGGCTACACCTTC,CAWKGQGVHYGYTF
.,TRBJ1-4,TRBV6-8,few,TGTGCCAGCAGTTCGAACGTTCCAAATGAAAAACTGTTTTTT,CASSSNVPNEKLFF
.,TRBJ2-2,TRBV23-1,medium-sized,TGCGCCAGCAGCCAGGCTACTAGTGAGGGTGGCTCCGAGCTGTTTTTT,CASSQATSEGGSELFF
.,TRBJ2-2,TRBV23-1,.,TGCGCCAGCAGTCCCGCAGAGACGAACACCGGGGAGCTGTTTTTT,CASSPAETNTGELFF
.,TRBJ1-1,TRBV19,once,TGTGCCAGTAGTATATACGGAGGGTACACTGAAGCTTTCTTT,CASSIYGGYTEAFF
.,TRBJ1-4,TRBV1,medium-sized,TGCGCCAGCAGCTTCGGGACAGTTAGTAATGAAAAACTGTTTTTT,CASSFGTVSNEKLFF
.,TRBJ1-2,TRBV7-1,few,TGTGCCAGCAGTTCGGCCCGCTCATATGGCTACACCTTC,CASSSARSYGYTF
.,TRBJ2-2,TRBV18,.,TGTGCCAGCTCCCCACAACGGCGGGCGGCCGGGGAGCTGTTTTTT,CASSPQRRAAGELFF
TRBD1,TRBJ1-4,TRBV5-1,.,TGCGCCAGCAAACTGGGGACAGAGAATGAAAAACTGTTTTTT,CASKLGTENEKLFF
.,TRBJ2-3,TRBV5-1,.,TGCGCCAGCAGCCCGGCGGTGGGAGTCCCAGATACGCAGTATTTT,CASSPAVGVPDTQYF
.,TRBJ1-1,TRBV30,few,TGTGCCTGGAGTCGGACGTTAACGAACACTGAAGCTTTCTTT,CAWSRTLTNTEAFF
TRBD2,TRBJ2-5,TRBV19,few,TGTGCCAGTAGTATATTTAGCGGGAACCAAGAGACCCAGTACTTC,CASSIFSGNQETQYF
.,TRBJ2-7,TRBV7-7,.,TGTGCCAGCACCAATTTTTTGCAGGGCTCCTACGAGCAGTACTTC,CASTNFLQGSYEQYF
.,TRBJ1-2,TRBV6-8,.,TGTGCCAGCAGTTACTTACAGACTAACTATGGCTACACCTTC,CASSYLQTNYGYTF
TRBD1,TRBJ1-1,TRBV6-8,few,TGTGCCAGCAGTGCCTACAGGGGGCGCACTGAAGCTTTCTTT,CASSAYRGRTEAFF
.,TRBJ2-2,TRBV6-8,few,TGTGCCAGCAGTTCAGGGTTGACCGGGGAGCTGTTTTTT,CASSSGLTGELFF
.,TRBJ2-1,TRBV7-6,few,TGTGCCAGCAGCTCCTACATGAACAGGGAGGGGAATGAGCAGTTCTTC,CASSSYMNREGNEQFF